This T cell receptor (beta chain) was recorded in a study of molecular identifiers for immune sequencing clone quantification. Trimming cost V 1 base and J 2 bases; bases outside gene matches: 8. Germline V CDR1 and CDR2: SGDLS, YYNGEE. This CDR3 spans 16 amino acids. TCRdb recomputed calls from the PCR reads with MiXCR, one row per CDR3 protein. The sample yields about 640,000 distinct CDR3 sequences, just under 20% seen once. This clonotype was observed a handful of times. This TCR was sampled from a human donor in good health. Some libraries in this study had Jurkat cell RNA spiked in. Material for sequencing was naive CD8+ T cells from blood, with Jurkat cell RNA spiked in. As for subset: FACS-sorted CD8+CD4-CCR7+CD45RA+ naive T cells. The J gene is TRBJ1-2, the V gene TRBV9, with 7 bases identical to TRBD1. The CDR3 region has the DNA TGTGCCAGCAGCGTATCCTCTCCAGGGGGGAACTATGGCTACACCTTC. This encodes CASSVSSPGGNYGYTF.